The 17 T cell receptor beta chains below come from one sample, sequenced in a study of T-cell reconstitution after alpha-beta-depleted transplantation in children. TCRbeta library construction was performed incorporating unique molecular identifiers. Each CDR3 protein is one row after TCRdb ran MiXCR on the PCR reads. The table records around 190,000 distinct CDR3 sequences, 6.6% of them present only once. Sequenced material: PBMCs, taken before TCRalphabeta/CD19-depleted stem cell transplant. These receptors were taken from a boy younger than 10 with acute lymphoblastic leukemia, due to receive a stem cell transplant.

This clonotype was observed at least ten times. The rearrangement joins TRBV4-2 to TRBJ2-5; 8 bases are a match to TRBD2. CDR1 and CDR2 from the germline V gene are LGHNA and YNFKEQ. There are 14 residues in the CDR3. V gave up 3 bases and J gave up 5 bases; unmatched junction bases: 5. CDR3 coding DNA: TGTGCCAGCAGCCAGTCGGGAGGGAGGGAGACCCAGTACTTC. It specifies CASSQSGGRETQYF.

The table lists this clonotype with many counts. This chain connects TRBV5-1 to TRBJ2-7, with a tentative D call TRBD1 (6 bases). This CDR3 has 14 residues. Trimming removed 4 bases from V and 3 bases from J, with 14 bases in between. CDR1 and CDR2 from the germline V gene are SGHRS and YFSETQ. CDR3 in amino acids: CASSDEGTLYEQYF. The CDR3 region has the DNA TGCGCCAGCAGCGACGAGGGGACACTCTACGAGCAGTACTTC.

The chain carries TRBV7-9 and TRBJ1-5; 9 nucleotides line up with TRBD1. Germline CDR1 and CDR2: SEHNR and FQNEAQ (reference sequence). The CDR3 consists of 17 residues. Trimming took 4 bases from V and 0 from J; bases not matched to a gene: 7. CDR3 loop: CASSSGQGYDSNQPQHF. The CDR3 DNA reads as TGTGCCAGCAGCTCAGGACAGGGGTACGATAGCAATCAGCCCCAGCATTTT.

The CDR3 DNA reads as TGTGCCAGCAGCTTGGGGCGGGGGGGCGAGCAGTACTTC. It encodes CASSLGRGGEQYF. The chain recombines TRBV7-2 with TRBJ2-7; 9 bases are a match to TRBD2. After removal of 3 bases from V and 6 bases from J, the junction contained 3 bases not matched to a gene. The CDR3 runs 13 residues. The germline V gene encodes CDR1 SGHTA and CDR2 FQGNSA. Combining the CDR3 with reference TRBV7-2 and TRBJ2-7 gives the whole variable domain GAGVSQSPSNKVTEKGKDVELRCDPISGHTALYWYRQSLGQGLEFLIYFQGNSAPDKSGLPSDRFSAERTGGSVSTLTIQRTQQEDSAVYLCASSLGRGGEQYFGPGTRLTVT.

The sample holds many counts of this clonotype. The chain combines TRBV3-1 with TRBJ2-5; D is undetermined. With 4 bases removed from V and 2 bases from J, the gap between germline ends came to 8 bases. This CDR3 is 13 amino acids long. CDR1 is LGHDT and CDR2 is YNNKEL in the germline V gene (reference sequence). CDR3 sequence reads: CASSRSWQETQYF. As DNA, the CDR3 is TGTGCCAGCAGCCGGTCATGGCAAGAGACCCAGTACTTC.

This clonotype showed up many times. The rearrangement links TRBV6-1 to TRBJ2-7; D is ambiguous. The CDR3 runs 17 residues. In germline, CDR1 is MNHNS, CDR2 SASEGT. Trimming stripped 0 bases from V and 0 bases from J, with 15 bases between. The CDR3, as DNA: TGTGCCAGCAGTGAAGCTCAGGACCCTAGGAACTCCTACGAGCAGTACTTC. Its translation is CASSEAQDPRNSYEQYF.

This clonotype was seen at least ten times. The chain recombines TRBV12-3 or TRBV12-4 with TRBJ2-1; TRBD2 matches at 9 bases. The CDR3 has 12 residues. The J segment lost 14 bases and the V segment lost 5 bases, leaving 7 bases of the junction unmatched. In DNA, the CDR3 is TGTGCCAGCAGTCCAGGGACTAGCTACGAGTTCTTC. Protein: CASSPGTSYEFF.

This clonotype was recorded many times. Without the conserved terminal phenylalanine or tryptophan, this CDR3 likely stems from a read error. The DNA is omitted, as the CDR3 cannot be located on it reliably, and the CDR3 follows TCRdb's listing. This CDR3 reads CASSPCGGLL. This chain joins TRBV28 and TRBJ2-5; TRBD1, the table's D call, lacks a check against the DNA. Ends included, the CDR3 has 10 residues. The germline V gene has CDR1 MDHEN and CDR2 SYDVKM.

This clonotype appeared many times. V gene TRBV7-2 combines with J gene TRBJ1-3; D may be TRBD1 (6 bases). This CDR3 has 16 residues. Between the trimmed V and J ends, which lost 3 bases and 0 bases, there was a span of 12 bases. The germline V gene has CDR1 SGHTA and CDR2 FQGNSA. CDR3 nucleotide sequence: TGTGCCAGCAGCTTCTCGGGGGCTAGCTCTGGAAACACCATATATTTT. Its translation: CASSFSGASSGNTIYF.

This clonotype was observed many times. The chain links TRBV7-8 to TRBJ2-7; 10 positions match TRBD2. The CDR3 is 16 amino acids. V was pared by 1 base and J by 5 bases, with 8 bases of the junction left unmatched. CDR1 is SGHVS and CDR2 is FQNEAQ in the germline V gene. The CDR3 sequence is CASSLGPQRGGDEQYF. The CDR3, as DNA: TGTGCCAGCAGCTTAGGACCACAGCGGGGGGGCGACGAGCAGTACTTC.

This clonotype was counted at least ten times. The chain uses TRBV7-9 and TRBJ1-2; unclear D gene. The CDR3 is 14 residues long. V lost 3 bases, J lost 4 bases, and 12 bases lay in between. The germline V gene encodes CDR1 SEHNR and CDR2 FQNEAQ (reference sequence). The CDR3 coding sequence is TGTGCCAGCAGCTTGAGTAGGGCCGCCTATGGCTACACCTTC. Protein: CASSLSRAAYGYTF. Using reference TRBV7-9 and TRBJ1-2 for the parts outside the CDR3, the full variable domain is DTGVSQNPRHKITKRGQNVTFRCDPISEHNRLYWYRQTLGQGPEFLTYFQNEAQLEKSRLLSDRFSAERPKGSFSTLEIQRTEQGDSAMYLCASSLSRAAYGYTFGSGTRLTVV.

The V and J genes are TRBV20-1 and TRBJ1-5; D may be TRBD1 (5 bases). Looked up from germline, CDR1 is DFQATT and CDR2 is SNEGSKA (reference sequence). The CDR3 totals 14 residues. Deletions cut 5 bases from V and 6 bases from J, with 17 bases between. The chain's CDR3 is CSAPNRSGGQPQHF. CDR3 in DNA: TGCAGTGCTCCCAACAGGTCGGGAGGTCAGCCCCAGCATTTT.

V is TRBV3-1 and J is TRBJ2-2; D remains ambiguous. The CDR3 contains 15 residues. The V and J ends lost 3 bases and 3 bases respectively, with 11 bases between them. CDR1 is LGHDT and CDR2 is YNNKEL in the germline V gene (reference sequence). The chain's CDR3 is CASSQGSRHTGELFF. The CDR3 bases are TGTGCCAGCAGCCAGGGCAGCAGACACACCGGGGAGCTGTTTTTT. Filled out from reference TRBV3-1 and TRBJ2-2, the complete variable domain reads DTAVSQTPKYLVTQMGNDKSIKCEQNLGHDTMYWYKQDSKKFLKIMFSYNNKELIINETVPNRFSPKSPDKAHLNLHINSLELGDSAVYFCASSQGSRHTGELFFGEGSRLTVL.

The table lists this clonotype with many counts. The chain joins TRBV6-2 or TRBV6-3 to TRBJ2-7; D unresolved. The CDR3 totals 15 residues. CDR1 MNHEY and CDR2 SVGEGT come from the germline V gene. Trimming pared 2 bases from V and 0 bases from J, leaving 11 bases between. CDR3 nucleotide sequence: TGTGCCAGCAGTTACCCAGCTGGGGTCTCCTACGAGCAGTACTTC. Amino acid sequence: CASSYPAGVSYEQYF.

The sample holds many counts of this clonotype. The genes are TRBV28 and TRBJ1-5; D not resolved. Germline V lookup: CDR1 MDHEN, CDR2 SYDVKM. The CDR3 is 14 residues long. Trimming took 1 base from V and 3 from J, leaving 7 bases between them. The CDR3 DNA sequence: TGTGCCAGCAGTTTATTGGGTTACAATCAGCCCCAGCATTTT. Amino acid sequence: CASSLLGYNQPQHF.

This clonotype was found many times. CDR3 region: CASSPPTSGTEYEQFF. The CDR3 DNA follows: TGTGCCAGCAGCCCCCCAACTAGCGGGACTGAATATGAGCAGTTCTTC. The chain has TRBV7-9 and TRBJ2-1; 10 bases fit TRBD2. CDR3 length: 16 residues. The V and J ends lost 5 bases and 8 bases, in that order; junction bases with no gene match: 12. Germline V gene sequence: CDR1 SEHNR, CDR2 FQNEAQ (reference sequence).

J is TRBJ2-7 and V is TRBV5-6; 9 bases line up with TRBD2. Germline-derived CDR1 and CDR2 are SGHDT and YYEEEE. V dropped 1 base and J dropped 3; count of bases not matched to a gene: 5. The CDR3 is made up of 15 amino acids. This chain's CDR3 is CASSLKLAGIYEQYF. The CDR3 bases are TGTGCCAGCAGCTTGAAGCTAGCGGGGATCTACGAGCAGTACTTC. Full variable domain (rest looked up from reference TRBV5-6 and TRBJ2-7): DAGVTQSPTHLIKTRGQQVTLRCSPKSGHDTVSWYQQALGQGPQFIFQYYEEEERQRGNFPDRFSGHQFPNYSSELNVNALLLGDSALYLCASSLKLAGIYEQYFGPGTRLTVT.